Listed below are T cell receptor beta chains from one sample, sequenced in a study of T-cell memory formation after mild COVID-19. TCRdb re-called the 5' RACE reads with MiXCR, one entry per CDR3 protein. The sample has under 550,000 distinct CDR3 sequences; about 20% are singletons. Sequenced input: PBMCs or a T cell subset sorted from them (not recorded which). These TCRs come from an adult woman who had mild COVID-19 (a few samples of this study predate the infection). Cell type and time point are not known. CDR3s include the opening cysteine and the closing phenylalanine or tryptophan. D genes are given only for firm matches. Only some rows state a clone size, as once, few, many or a class for expanded clones.

v_gene,j_gene,abundance,d_gene,CDR3nt,CDR3aa
TRBV7-3,TRBJ2-2,many,.,TGTGCCAGCAGCTCAGACTCGTACACCGGGGAGCTGTTTTTT,CASSSDSYTGELFF
TRBV7-2,TRBJ1-2,few,TRBD1,TGTGCCAGCAGCTTACAGGGGGTGGTTGGCTACACCTTC,CASSLQGVVGYTF
TRBV29-1,TRBJ1-6,few,TRBD1,TGCAGCGCCAAAATTGGACAGGGGTCGGGTTCACCCCTCCACTTT,CSAKIGQGSGSPLHF
TRBV6-5,TRBJ1-2,.,.,TGTGCCAGCAGTTACTCAGGGGCAGGGAACTATGGCTACACCTTC,CASSYSGAGNYGYTF
TRBV20-1,TRBJ2-3,.,.,TGCAGTGCTAGTCGCGGGTATACGCAGTATTTT,CSASRGYTQYF
TRBV10-3,TRBJ2-3,few,.,TGTGCCATCAGTGATCGGGGAAAAGATACGCAGTATTTT,CAISDRGKDTQYF
TRBV20-1,TRBJ2-1,few,.,TGCAGTGCTAGCGATAGAGGGAATGAGCAGTTCTTC,CSASDRGNEQFF
TRBV2,TRBJ2-7,.,.,TGTGCCAGCAGTGAGGGGTCTGAGCAGTACTTC,CASSEGSEQYF
TRBV12-3/TRBV12-4,TRBJ2-1,.,.,TGTGCCAGCAGATATTACAATGAGCAGTTCTTC,CASRYYNEQFF
TRBV5-4,TRBJ1-1,few,TRBD1,TGTGCCAGCAGTCGAATAGGACAGGCGGGCACTGAAGCTTTCTTT,CASSRIGQAGTEAFF
TRBV9,TRBJ2-5,.,TRBD2,TGTGCCAGCAGTCTAGCGGGGGGGCCGGGAGAGACCCAGTACTTC,CASSLAGGPGETQYF
TRBV25-1,TRBJ2-2,.,.,TGTGCCAGCAGTGAATATTCGGACACCGGGGAGCTGTTTTTT,CASSEYSDTGELFF
TRBV11-2,TRBJ2-1,few,.,TGTGCCAGCAGCTTAGATAGGGGGGCAGGCTACAATGAGCAGTTCTTC,CASSLDRGAGYNEQFF
TRBV14,TRBJ1-1,.,.,TGTGCCAGCAGCCAAGTGGGTGTTGGCACTGAAGCTTTCTTT,CASSQVGVGTEAFF
TRBV7-9,TRBJ2-7,few,.,TGTGCCAGCAGCTTAAAGCTCTACGAGCAGTACTTC,CASSLKLYEQYF
TRBV7-8,TRBJ2-7,.,.,TGTGCCAGCAGCCCCGGGATCCCCTCAGAGCAGTACTTC,CASSPGIPSEQYF
TRBV5-1,TRBJ2-5,many,.,TGCGCCAGCAGCTTCCTCGAGACCCAGTACTTC,CASSFLETQYF
TRBV20-1,TRBJ1-5,few,.,TGCAGTGCAGGGGGACGGGGTAGGGGCAATCAGCCCCAGCATTTT,CSAGGRGRGNQPQHF
TRBV25-1,TRBJ2-3,few,TRBD2,TGTGCCAGCAGTGAGCTTCTACCAGAGCGGGAGTTGCGTCATACGCAGTATTTT,CASSELLPERELRHTQYF
TRBV6-5,TRBJ2-7,few,.,TGTGCCAGCAGTAGACCGGGACACATCTACGAGCAGTACTTC,CASSRPGHIYEQYF
TRBV7-6,TRBJ2-3,few,.,TGTGCCAGCAGCTTAAAGGGGATTACGCAGTATTTT,CASSLKGITQYF
TRBV6-2/TRBV6-3,TRBJ2-7,.,.,TGTGCCAGCAGCTCCTCAGCGGGCAGCTCCTACGAGCAGTACTTC,CASSSSAGSSYEQYF
TRBV7-2,TRBJ1-6,.,.,TGTGCCAGCAGCTTAGAGGGGGGGTCTAATTCACCCCTCCACTTT,CASSLEGGSNSPLHF
TRBV4-1,TRBJ1-1,.,.,TGCGCCAGCAGCCAAGTGTGGGGAGGCACTGAAGCTTTCTTT,CASSQVWGGTEAFF
TRBV15,TRBJ2-3,.,.,TGTGCCACCAGCAGACCAACCGCAGCCTCCACAGATACGCAGTATTTT,CATSRPTAASTDTQYF
TRBV10-3,TRBJ2-1,.,TRBD2,TGTGCCATCAGCCCGGGACTAGCGGCGTACAATGAGCAGTTCTTC,CAISPGLAAYNEQFF
TRBV7-2,TRBJ2-3,.,.,TGTGCCAGCAGCTTGGGCCCGGGCCCCCCCACAGATACGCAGTATTTT,CASSLGPGPPTDTQYF
TRBV4-1,TRBJ2-7,.,.,TGCGCCAGCAGCCAAGATGGCAGGGAGAGCTCCTACGAGCAGTACTTC,CASSQDGRESSYEQYF
TRBV5-5,TRBJ2-5,.,.,TGTGCCAGCAGCTTGTTAGGCGGGGCGGAGACCCAGTACTTC,CASSLLGGAETQYF
TRBV12-3/TRBV12-4,TRBJ2-3,.,TRBD1,TGTGCCAGCAGTTGGACAGGGGTAGATACGCAGTATTTT,CASSWTGVDTQYF
TRBV7-9,TRBJ2-1,few,.,TGTGCCAGCAGCGTGCGGTGGGGCCCCTACAATGAGCAGTTCTTC,CASSVRWGPYNEQFF
TRBV9,TRBJ2-7,.,TRBD2,TGTGCCAGCAGCGTAGAACTAGCGGGATCCGAGCAGTACTTC,CASSVELAGSEQYF